Presented here are 22 T cell receptor beta chains from one specimen sequenced in a study of blood T cells in healthy people across ages. Primed by a sample-barcoded 5' primer and a J-beta primer mix, a second PCR proceeded for roughly 7 to 11 cycles. TCRdb re-called the 5' RACE reads with MiXCR, one entry per CDR3 protein. Of approximately 780,000 distinct CDR3 sequences in the sample, about 26% are singletons; the top ten hold around 3%. This same sample was also part of a study on T cells of mothers and their children.

Sequenced sample: blood. The receptors come from a boy aged 5-17 years in good health.

This clonotype was found once. The chain links TRBV5-1 to TRBJ1-2, with a weak D call TRBD1 (5 bases). This CDR3 is built from 13 residues. CDR1 and CDR2 from the germline V gene are SGHRS and YFSETQ. Deletions cut 4 bases from V and 8 bases from J, with 15 bases between. In DNA form, the CDR3 reads TGCGCCAGCAGCCCTTGGGGGGATGGCGGCTACACCTTC. Protein sequence: CASSPWGDGGYTF.

This chain connects TRBV12-3 or TRBV12-4 to TRBJ1-2, with 9 positions matching TRBD1. With 1 base clipped from V and 7 bases from J, the junction kept 4 bases outside the gene matches. CDR3 length equals 14 residues. As DNA, the CDR3 is TGTGCCAGCAGTTTAGACAGGGGGCTACTTGGCTACACCTTC. Its translation is CASSLDRGLLGYTF.

The gene calls are TRBV5-1 and TRBJ2-3; no reliable D call. The V and J ends lost 4 bases and 3 bases respectively, with 12 bases between them. This CDR3 contains 14 residues. The V gene's germline CDR1 is SGHRS and CDR2 YFSETQ. Written as DNA, the CDR3 is TGCGCCAGCAGCCCGGGCAGAAAGACAGATACGCAGTATTTT. Protein sequence: CASSPGRKTDTQYF.

The rearrangement links TRBV5-8 to TRBJ2-5; TRBD2 matches 7 bases. TRBJ2-1 matches the DNA end more closely, so the J call is doubtful. Per the germline V gene, CDR1 is SGHTS and CDR2 is YDEGEE. The CDR3 loop spans 16 amino acids. The CDR3 coding sequence is TGTGCCAGCAGCTTGGGTCACAGCGGGACTTACAATGAGCAGTTCTTC. As protein: CASSLGHSGTYNEQFF.

J is TRBJ2-5 and V is TRBV10-3; 11 nucleotides match TRBD1. The J call is doubtful: the DNA matches TRBJ2-7 better. CDR1 and CDR2 (germline): ENHRY, SYGVKD. The CDR3 loop spans 14 amino acids. CDR3 sequence: CAIRPGQGVAEQYF. In DNA, the CDR3 is TGTGCCATCAGACCGGGACAGGGGGTTGCCGAGCAGTACTTC.

The rearrangement links TRBV6-1 to TRBJ2-3; possibly TRBD2 for D (5 bases). With 7 bases removed from V and 1 base from J, the gap between germline ends came to 12 bases. This CDR3 comprises 14 residues. CDR1 MNHNS and CDR2 SASEGT come from the germline V gene. The CDR3 reads CASTRELGTDTQYF. The CDR3 bases are TGTGCCAGCACGAGGGAGCTGGGCACAGATACGCAGTATTTT.

The chain links TRBV7-9 to TRBJ2-5; no clear D gene. Trimming cost V 8 bases and J 4 bases, with 8 bases left between them. The CDR3 is 11 residues long. The V gene's germline CDR1 is SEHNR and CDR2 FQNEAQ (reference sequence). The CDR3 DNA sequence: TGTGCCAGCGGGAAGAGAGAGACCCAGTACTTC. Protein sequence: CASGKRETQYF.

The chain combines TRBV28 with TRBJ2-1; D possibly corresponds to TRBD1 (5 bases). V lost 2 bases, J lost 9 bases, and 11 bases lay in between. The CDR3 has 13 residues. Germline lookup yields CDR1 MDHEN and CDR2 SYDVKM. As DNA, the CDR3 is TGTGCCAGCAGTTTACCTGACAGATTTGAGCAGTTCTTC. As protein: CASSLPDRFEQFF. Full variable domain (missing parts from reference TRBV28 and TRBJ2-1): DVKVTQSSRYLVKRTGEKVFLECVQDMDHENMFWYRQDPGLGLRLIYFSYDVKMKEKGDIPEGYSVSREKKERFSLILESASTNQTSMYLCASSLPDRFEQFFGPGTRLTVL.

In its sample, this clonotype was seen a few times. This chain uses TRBV6-1 with TRBJ2-5; 11 bases map to TRBD2. Per germline, CDR1 MNHNS and CDR2 SASEGT. V was pared by 2 bases and J by 5 bases, with 16 bases of the junction left unmatched. The CDR3 is 19 amino acids. The CDR3 nucleotides are TGTGCCAGCAGTGAACATACTAGCGGGGGATCATGGGGGAAGGAGACCCAGTACTTC. It codes for CASSEHTSGGSWGKETQYF.

This clonotype was recorded a few times. The V and J genes are TRBV10-3 and TRBJ2-3, with a weak D call TRBD1 (5 bases). Germline CDR1 ENHRY, CDR2 SYGVKD. V lost 0 bases to trimming and J lost 4 bases, with 8 bases between them. CDR3 length: 14 amino acids. This CDR3 is CAISESQGADTQYF. CDR3 in DNA: TGTGCCATCAGTGAGTCTCAAGGGGCAGATACGCAGTATTTT.

This clonotype came up many times. One end of the junction is discordant with germline, which a read error may explain. The chain employs TRBV29-1 and TRBJ2-5; 8 nucleotides line up with TRBD1. The germline V gene has CDR1 SQVTM and CDR2 ANQGSEA. This CDR3 comprises 10 residues. CDR3 bases: TGCAGCGTTGCTACGGGACAGGAATTTTTC. It codes for CSVATGQEFF.

The chain joins TRBV6-7 to TRBJ2-7, with 13 nucleotides matching TRBD2. With the DNA end fitting TRBJ2-5 better, the J assignment may be wrong. TRBV6-7 is an ORF for which the function is uncertain. The CDR3 contains 18 residues. The CDR3 DNA is TGTGCCAGCAGATTCGCGTCGGGACTAGCGGGGCATCAAGAGACCCAGTACTTC. Translated: CASRFASGLAGHQETQYF.

The genes are TRBV6-6 and TRBJ2-7; no clear D. Trimming stripped 8 bases from V and 7 bases from J, with 12 bases between. This CDR3 has 11 residues. Germline lookup yields CDR1 MNHNY and CDR2 SVGAGI (reference sequence). CDR3 nucleotides: TGTGCCAGCGCTTTAGCTGGTGAGCAGTACTTC. Amino acids: CASALAGEQYF.

The genes are TRBV9 and TRBJ1-6, with 9 bases lining up with TRBD1. The CDR3 extends over 15 amino acids. Germline lookup yields CDR1 SGDLS and CDR2 YYNGEE. V gave up 4 bases and J gave up 7 bases; unmatched junction bases: 6. Written as DNA, the CDR3 is TGTGCCAGCAGCTCCCAGACAGGGGGGAATTCACCCCTCCACTTT. It translates to CASSSQTGGNSPLHF.

This clonotype was picked up a small number of times. The V and J genes are TRBV12-3 or TRBV12-4 and TRBJ1-5, with no clear D. V was shortened by 4 bases and J by 0 bases, with 7 bases between the two germline ends. The CDR3 runs 14 residues. Here the CDR3 reads CASSSGPSNQPQHF. The CDR3 region has the DNA TGTGCCAGCAGTTCCGGACCTAGCAATCAGCCCCAGCATTTT.

This clonotype was seen more than once but under ten times. The chain combines TRBV3-1 with TRBJ1-1, with 9 nucleotides matching TRBD1. Trimming at V came to 6 bases and at J to 3 bases, leaving 11 bases not matched to a gene. Germline CDR1 reads LGHDT; CDR2 reads YNNKEL (reference sequence). This CDR3 region has 16 residues. CDR3 coding DNA: TGTGCCAGCAGGCACAAACAGGGGGCAAGTCACACTGAAGCTTTCTTT. It specifies CASRHKQGASHTEAFF.

This clonotype was seen only a few times. The genes are TRBV5-1 and TRBJ1-1, with D uncertain. Germline values: CDR1 SGHRS, CDR2 YFSETQ. V lost 4 bases and J 3 bases, leaving 22 bases between the germline ends. CDR3 length equals 17 residues. This CDR3 is CASSKAGSTVVDTEAFF. The CDR3 DNA follows: TGCGCCAGCAGCAAGGCTGGGTCGACGGTAGTGGACACTGAAGCTTTCTTT.

In this sample, this clonotype turned up once. CDR3 in DNA: TGTGCCATCAGTGAGGACAAGGGGATGGTTGGCTACACCTTC. It encodes CAISEDKGMVGYTF. The rearrangement links TRBV10-3 to TRBJ1-2, with D maybe TRBD1 (5 bases). The CDR3 is 14 residues long. The V and J ends lost 2 bases and 7 bases respectively, with 14 bases between them. Germline CDR1 is ENHRY and CDR2 is SYGVKD.

This clonotype was counted between two and nine times. This chain uses TRBV12-3 or TRBV12-4 with TRBJ2-3, with TRBD2 matching 11 bases. The V gene end was trimmed by 4 bases and the J gene end by 3 bases; junction bases not matched to a gene: 6. The CDR3 has 16 amino acids. CDR3 in amino acids: CASSSRLAGTTDTQYF. Here the CDR3 DNA reads TGTGCCAGCAGTTCCCGACTAGCGGGGACGACAGATACGCAGTATTTT.

The chain is built from TRBV7-2 and TRBJ1-5; D call uncertain. Trimming left V 6 bases short and J 6 bases short, with 15 bases between. The germline gives CDR1 SGHTA, CDR2 FQGNSA. The CDR3 extends over 14 amino acids. The CDR3: CASRKDGGGQPQHF. As DNA, the CDR3 is TGTGCCAGCAGAAAGGACGGCGGTGGTCAGCCCCAGCATTTT.

This clonotype was detected ten times or more. One end of the junction fails to match germline, which may point to a read error. CDR3 DNA sequence: TGTGCCAGCAGCACCCCCACAGGGGAACTGTTTTTT. Translated, it gives CASSTPTGELFF. J is TRBJ2-2 and V is TRBV28, with 7 bases that match TRBD1. The CDR3 sequence is 12 residues long. The V gene's germline CDR1 is MDHEN and CDR2 SYDVKM.

This clonotype was detected a few times. This sequence joins TRBV12-3 or TRBV12-4 and TRBJ2-5; D unclear. Trimming removed 5 bases from V and 3 bases from J, with 10 bases in between. This CDR3 comprises 13 residues. CDR3 nucleotide sequence: TGTGCCAGCAGTGCTTCGTCTGAAGAGACCCAGTACTTC. Translated: CASSASSEETQYF.